This TCR beta chain was profiled in a study of T cell changes during pregnancy in multiple sclerosis. Trimming cost V 10 bases and J 4 bases, with 15 bases left between them. There are 13 residues in the CDR3. Germline V lookup: CDR1 MDHEN, CDR2 SYDVKM. Assay used: immunoSEQ multiplex PCR; TCRdb lists only in-frame clones, some missing. The table has 35,000 to 50,000 clones, around nine tenths seen once. The rearrangement uses TRBV28 and TRBJ2-3; a possible D gene is TRBD2 (5 bases). The TCR was taken from a female donor with multiple sclerosis, enrolled in a pregnancy study. Material: CD8+ T cells from peripheral blood mononuclear cells, obtained in the third trimester of pregnancy. In nucleotides, the CDR3 is TGTGCCACCTCGCTCAATAGCGCAGATACGCAGTATTTT. Protein sequence: CATSLNSADTQYF.